One sample yielded the 12 T cell receptor beta chains listed below, sequenced in a study of T cell responses to AZD1222 COVID-19 vaccine. The method was immunoSEQ multiplex PCR; TCRdb's version includes in-frame clones alone and lacks a portion of them. The sample lists around 190,000 clones, approximately 86% occurring once. Source: peripheral blood, taken on day 0 of AZD1222 vaccination. Receptor source: an adult in good health.

This chain connects TRBV10-1 to TRBJ1-1, with D perhaps matching TRBD1 (6 bases). This CDR3 is built from 12 residues. V lost 6 bases, J lost 10 bases, and 15 bases lay in between. The V gene's germline CDR1 is WNHNN and CDR2 SYGVQD (reference sequence). The CDR3 coding sequence is TGCGCCAGCAGCCCGGGACAAGGAACAGCTTTCTTT. Residues: CASSPGQGTAFF.

The rearrangement joins TRBV7-9 to TRBJ2-5; TRBD1 is a possible D gene (6 bases). Germline V gives CDR1 SEHNR, CDR2 FQNEAQ (reference sequence). V lost 5 bases to trimming and J lost 4 bases, with 17 bases between them. The CDR3 contains 15 residues. CDR3 in DNA: TGTGCCAGCAGCCCAGGGCAGGGGATATTAGAGACCCAGTACTTC. This codes for CASSPGQGILETQYF.

The rearrangement joins TRBV6-5 to TRBJ1-2; 7 nucleotides match TRBD1. The germline V gene has CDR1 MNHEY and CDR2 SVGAGI. V dropped 1 base and J dropped 8; count of bases not matched to a gene: 4. CDR3 size: 13 residues. The CDR3 is CASSYYRGDGYTF. CDR3 nucleotide sequence: TGTGCCAGCAGTTACTACAGGGGAGACGGCTACACCTTC.

This rearrangement joins TRBV19 to TRBJ2-7; no clear D. This CDR3 has 14 residues. V was trimmed by 1 base and J by 4 bases, leaving 11 bases between them. CDR1 is LNHDA, CDR2 SQIVND, per germline (reference sequence). The DNA of the CDR3 is TGTGCCAGTAGTATAGTTGCCACTGCTTACGAGCAGTACTTC. Protein product: CASSIVATAYEQYF. The whole variable domain, remainder taken from reference TRBV19 and TRBJ2-7, is DGGITQSPKYLFRKEGQNVTLSCEQNLNHDAMYWYRQDPGQGLRLIYYSQIVNDFQKGDIAEGYSVSREKKESFPLTVTSAQKNPTAFYLCASSIVATAYEQYFGPGTRLTVT.

The chain uses TRBV27 and TRBJ1-6; no clear D gene. The CDR3 is made up of 12 amino acids. V was pared by 8 bases and J by 9 bases, with 11 bases between. Germline V gives CDR1 MNHEY, CDR2 SMNVEV (reference sequence). CDR3 sequence: CASWALGSPLHF. CDR3 DNA sequence: TGTGCCAGCTGGGCCCTAGGTTCACCCCTCCACTTT.

The genes are TRBV19 and TRBJ2-3; D may be TRBD2 (6 bases). Germline V gene sequence: CDR1 LNHDA, CDR2 SQIVND (reference sequence). The CDR3 length is 15 residues. V lost 6 bases and J 2 bases, leaving 15 bases between the germline ends. The CDR3 sequence is CASRLTRSPTDTQYF. CDR3 in DNA: TGTGCCAGTAGGTTGACTAGGTCCCCCACAGATACGCAGTATTTT.

The chain is built from TRBV19 and TRBJ1-6, with a weak D call TRBD1 (5 bases). With 5 bases removed from V and 4 bases from J, the gap between germline ends came to 12 bases. CDR1 LNHDA and CDR2 SQIVND come from the germline V gene (reference sequence). The length of the CDR3 is 15 residues. The CDR3: CASSPDGGYNSPLHF. The DNA for the CDR3 is TGTGCCAGTAGTCCCGACGGGGGGTATAATTCACCCCTCCACTTT.

The chain couples TRBV27 to TRBJ2-1; D unclear. Trimming shortened V by 6 bases and J by 6 bases, and 9 bases separated the two germline ends. The CDR3 is 12 residues long. CDR1 and CDR2 (germline): MNHEY, SMNVEV (reference sequence). Here the CDR3 reads CASSPPANEQFF. CDR3 in DNA: TGTGCCAGCAGCCCGCCTGCCAATGAGCAGTTCTTC.

The chain is built from TRBV14 and TRBJ1-3; no definite D call. This CDR3 region has 11 residues. Trimming shortened V by 4 bases and J by 3 bases, and 1 base separated the two germline ends. Germline CDR1 is SGHDN and CDR2 is FVKESK. The CDR3 loop reads CASSLGNTIYF. As DNA, the CDR3 is TGTGCCAGCAGCCTTGGAAACACCATATATTTT.

V gene TRBV7-9 combines with J gene TRBJ1-1; no clear D gene. The V end was cut by 6 bases, the J end by 2 bases, with 4 bases between. CDR1 and CDR2 from the germline V gene are SEHNR and FQNEAQ (reference sequence). This CDR3 is 11 amino acids long. CDR3 loop: CASRRNTEAFF. CDR3 DNA: TGTGCCAGCAGACGCAACACTGAAGCTTTCTTT.

The chain carries TRBV27 and TRBJ2-3; a possible D gene is TRBD2 (5 bases). There are 14 residues in the CDR3. The ends were cut back, 6 bases at V and 2 bases at J, with 12 bases in the middle. Germline V gene sequence: CDR1 MNHEY, CDR2 SMNVEV (reference sequence). CDR3 amino acids: CASSPSGSTDTQYF. The CDR3 DNA reads TGTGCCAGCAGCCCCAGCGGCTCCACAGATACGCAGTATTTT.

CDR3 coding DNA: TGCGCCAGCAGTGATACAGGGGCTGGAAACACCATATATTTT. Translation: CASSDTGAGNTIYF. V gene TRBV10-2 combines with J gene TRBJ1-3; 7 positions agree with TRBD1. V lost 3 bases to trimming and J lost 2 bases; unmatched junction nucleotides: 1. The CDR3 consists of 14 residues. From germline, CDR1 is WSHSY and CDR2 SAAADI.